These 4 T cell receptor beta chains were all obtained from the same sample, sequenced in a study of blood T cells in healthy people across ages. It was with a sample-barcoded 5' primer and a J-beta primer mix that a second PCR of roughly 7 to 12 cycles was run. MiXCR was run by TCRdb on the 5' RACE reads, yielding one entry per CDR3 protein. The table shows approximately 1.5 million distinct CDR3 sequences, with approximately 39% occurring only once. Specimen: blood. These receptors were obtained from a woman aged 18-29 years in good health.

The chain is built from TRBV12-3 or TRBV12-4 and TRBJ2-7; D might be TRBD1 (6 bases). V lost 7 bases to trimming and J lost 1 base, with 17 bases between them. CDR3 length: 15 amino acids. The CDR3 nucleotides read TGTGCCAGCACCCCCGCTGGGGGCTTGTCCTACGAGCAGTACTTC. This encodes CASTPAGGLSYEQYF.

This clonotype was picked up a small number of times. The chain uses TRBV29-1 and TRBJ2-1, with no clear D. V was trimmed by 3 bases and J by 0 bases, leaving 9 bases between them. The CDR3 is made up of 14 amino acids. CDR1 is SQVTM and CDR2 is ANQGSEA in the germline V gene. CDR3 sequence: CSVERQDSYNEQFF. As DNA, the CDR3 is TGCAGCGTTGAGAGGCAGGACTCCTACAATGAGCAGTTCTTC.

The V call is TRBV4-3, the J call TRBJ1-3, with D uncertain. There are 12 residues in the CDR3. The V gene lost 6 bases and the J gene lost 4 bases, with 7 bases spanning the gap. Germline V CDR1 and CDR2: LGHNA, YSLEER. CDR3 sequence reads: CASRPLGNTIYF. The CDR3 region has the DNA TGCGCCAGCAGACCCCTCGGAAACACCATATATTTT.

This clonotype was detected a few times. The V call is TRBV12-3 or TRBV12-4, the J call TRBJ2-5; D possibly corresponds to TRBD2 (6 bases). V lost 5 bases, J lost 7 bases, and 17 bases lay in between. CDR3 length: 14 residues. The CDR3 DNA is TGTGCCAGCAGTCTTAGCGGATATCCCAGGACCCAGTACTTC. Protein sequence: CASSLSGYPRTQYF.